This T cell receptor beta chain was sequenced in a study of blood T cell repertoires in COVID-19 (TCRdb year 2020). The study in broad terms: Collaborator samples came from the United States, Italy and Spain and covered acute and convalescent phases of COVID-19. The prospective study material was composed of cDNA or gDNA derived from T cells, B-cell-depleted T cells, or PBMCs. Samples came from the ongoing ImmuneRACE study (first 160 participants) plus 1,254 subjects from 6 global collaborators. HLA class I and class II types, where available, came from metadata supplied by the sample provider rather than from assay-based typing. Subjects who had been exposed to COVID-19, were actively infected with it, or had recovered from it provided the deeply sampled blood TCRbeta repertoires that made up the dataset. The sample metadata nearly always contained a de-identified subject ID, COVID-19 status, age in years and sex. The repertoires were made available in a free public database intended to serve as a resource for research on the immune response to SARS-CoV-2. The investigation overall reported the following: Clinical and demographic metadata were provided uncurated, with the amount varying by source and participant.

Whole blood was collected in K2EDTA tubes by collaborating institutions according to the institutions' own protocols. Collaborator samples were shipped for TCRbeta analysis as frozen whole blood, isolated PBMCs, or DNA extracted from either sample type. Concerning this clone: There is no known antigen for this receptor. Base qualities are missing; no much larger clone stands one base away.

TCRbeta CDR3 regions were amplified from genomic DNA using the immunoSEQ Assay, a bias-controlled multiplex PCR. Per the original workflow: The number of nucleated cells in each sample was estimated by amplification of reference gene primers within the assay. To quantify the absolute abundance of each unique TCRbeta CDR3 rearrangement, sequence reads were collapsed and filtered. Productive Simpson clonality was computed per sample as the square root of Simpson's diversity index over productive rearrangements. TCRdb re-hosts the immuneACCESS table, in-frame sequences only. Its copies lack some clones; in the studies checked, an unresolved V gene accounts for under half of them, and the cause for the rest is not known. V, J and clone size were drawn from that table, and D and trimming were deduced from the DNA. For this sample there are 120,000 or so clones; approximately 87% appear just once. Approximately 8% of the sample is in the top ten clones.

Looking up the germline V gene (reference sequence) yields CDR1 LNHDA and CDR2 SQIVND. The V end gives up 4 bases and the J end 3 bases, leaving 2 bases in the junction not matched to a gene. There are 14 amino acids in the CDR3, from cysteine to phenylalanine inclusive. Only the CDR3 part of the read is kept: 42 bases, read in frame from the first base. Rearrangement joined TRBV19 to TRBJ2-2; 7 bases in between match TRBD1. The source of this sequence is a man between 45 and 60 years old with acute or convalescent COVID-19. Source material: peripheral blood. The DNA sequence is TGTGCCAGTAGTAAGGGGGCGGACACCGGGGAGCTGTTTTTT. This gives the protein CASSKGADTGELFF.